This T cell receptor (beta chain) was identified in a study of monozygotic twins with cystic fibrosis. The study, taken as a whole, reports: In this small cohort, shared CDR3 numbers showed no association with age, concordance or disease severity. V usage most resembled the co-twin in 13 of 16 pairs. Monozygotic CF twins shared more identical nucleotide clonotypes than unrelated patients.

CDR1 SGHDT and CDR2 YYEEEE come from the germline V gene. Trimming left V 4 bases short and J 4 bases short, with 10 bases between. The CDR3 spans 13 residues. In the case of this clone: As yet, its antigen is unknown.

Data came from immunoSEQ multiplex PCR; TCRdb stores just in-frame clones and leaves some out. The sample lists fewer than 30,000 clones; less than 95% were seen once. The clonotype originates from a girl aged 2 to 9 with cystic fibrosis. The specimen sequenced was blood. V and J are TRBV5-6 and TRBJ2-3; the D is unclear. The CDR3 DNA reads TGTGCCAGCAGCGTGGCCCCCCCAGATACGCAGTATTTT. Translated: CASSVAPPDTQYF.